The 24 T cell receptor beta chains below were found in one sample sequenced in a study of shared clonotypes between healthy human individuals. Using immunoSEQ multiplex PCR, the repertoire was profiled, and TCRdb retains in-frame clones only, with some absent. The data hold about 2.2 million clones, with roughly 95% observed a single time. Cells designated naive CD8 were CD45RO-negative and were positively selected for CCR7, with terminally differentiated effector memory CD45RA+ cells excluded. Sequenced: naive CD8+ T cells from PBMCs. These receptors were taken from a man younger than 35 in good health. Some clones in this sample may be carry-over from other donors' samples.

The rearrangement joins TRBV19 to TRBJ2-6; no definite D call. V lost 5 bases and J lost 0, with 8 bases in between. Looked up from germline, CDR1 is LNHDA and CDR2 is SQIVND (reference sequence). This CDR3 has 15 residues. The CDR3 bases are TGTGCCAGTAGTGGCAGTACCTCTGGGGCCAACGTCCTGACTTTC. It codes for CASSGSTSGANVLTF.

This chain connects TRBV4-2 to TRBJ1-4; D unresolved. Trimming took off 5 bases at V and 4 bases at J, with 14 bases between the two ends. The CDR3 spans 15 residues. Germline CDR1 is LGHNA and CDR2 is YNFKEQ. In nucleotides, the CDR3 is TGTGCCAGCAGCGGCCCGAGGGAGAGTAATGAAAAACTGTTTTTT. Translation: CASSGPRESNEKLFF.

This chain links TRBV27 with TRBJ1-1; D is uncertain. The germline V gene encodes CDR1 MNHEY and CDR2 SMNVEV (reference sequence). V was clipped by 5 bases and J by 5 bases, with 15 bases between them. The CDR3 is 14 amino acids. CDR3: CASSESRGWTEAFF. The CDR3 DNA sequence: TGTGCCAGCAGTGAGAGTCGGGGATGGACTGAAGCTTTCTTT.

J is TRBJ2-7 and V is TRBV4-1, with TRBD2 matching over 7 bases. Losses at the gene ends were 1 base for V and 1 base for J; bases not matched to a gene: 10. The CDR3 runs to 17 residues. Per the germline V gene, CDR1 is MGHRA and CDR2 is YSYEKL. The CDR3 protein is CASSQGPSGPRSYEQYF. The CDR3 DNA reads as TGCGCCAGCAGCCAAGGGCCTAGCGGCCCAAGGTCCTACGAGCAGTACTTC.

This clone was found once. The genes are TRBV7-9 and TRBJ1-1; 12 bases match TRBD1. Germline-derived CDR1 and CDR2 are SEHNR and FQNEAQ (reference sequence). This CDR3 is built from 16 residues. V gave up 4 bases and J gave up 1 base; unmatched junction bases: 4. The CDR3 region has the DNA TGTGCCAGCAGCTGGGACAGGGGGCTACAGAACACTGAAGCTTTCTTT. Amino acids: CASSWDRGLQNTEAFF.

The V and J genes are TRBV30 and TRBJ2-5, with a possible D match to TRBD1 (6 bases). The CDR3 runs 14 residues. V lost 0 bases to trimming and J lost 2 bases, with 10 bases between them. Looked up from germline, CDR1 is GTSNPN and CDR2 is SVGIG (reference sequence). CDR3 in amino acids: CAWSVSDSQETQYF. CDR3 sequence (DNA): TGTGCCTGGAGTGTCTCGGACAGTCAAGAGACCCAGTACTTC.

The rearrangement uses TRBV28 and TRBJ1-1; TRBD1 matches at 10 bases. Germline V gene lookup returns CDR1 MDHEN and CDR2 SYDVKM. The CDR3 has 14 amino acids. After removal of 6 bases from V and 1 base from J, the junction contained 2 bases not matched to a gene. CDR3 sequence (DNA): TGTGCCAGCAGGGACAGGGGGAGGAACACTGAAGCTTTCTTT. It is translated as CASRDRGRNTEAFF.

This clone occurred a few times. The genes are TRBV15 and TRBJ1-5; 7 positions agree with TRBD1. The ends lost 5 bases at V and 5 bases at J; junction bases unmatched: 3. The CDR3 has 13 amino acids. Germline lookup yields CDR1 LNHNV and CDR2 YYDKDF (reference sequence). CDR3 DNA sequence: TGTGCCACCAGCGACAGGGACCATCAGCCCCAGCATTTT. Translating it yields CATSDRDHQPQHF.

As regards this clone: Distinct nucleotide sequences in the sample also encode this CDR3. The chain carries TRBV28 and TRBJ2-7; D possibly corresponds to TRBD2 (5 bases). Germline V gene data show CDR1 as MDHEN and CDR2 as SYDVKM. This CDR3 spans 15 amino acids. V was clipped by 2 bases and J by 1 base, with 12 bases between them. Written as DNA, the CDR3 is TGTGCCAGCAGTTTAACTAGTGCCTCGTCCTACGAGCAGTACTTC. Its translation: CASSLTSASSYEQYF. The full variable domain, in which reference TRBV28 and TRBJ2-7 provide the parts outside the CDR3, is DVKVTQSSRYLVKRTGEKVFLECVQDMDHENMFWYRQDPGLGLRLIYFSYDVKMKEKGDIPEGYSVSREKKERFSLILESASTNQTSMYLCASSLTSASSYEQYFGPGTRLTVT.

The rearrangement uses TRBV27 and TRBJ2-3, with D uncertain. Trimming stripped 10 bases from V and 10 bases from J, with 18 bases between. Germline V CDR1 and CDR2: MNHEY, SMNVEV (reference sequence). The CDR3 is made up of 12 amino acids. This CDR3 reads CATGPLLGAQYF. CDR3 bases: TGTGCCACCGGACCGCTACTCGGCGCGCAGTATTTT.

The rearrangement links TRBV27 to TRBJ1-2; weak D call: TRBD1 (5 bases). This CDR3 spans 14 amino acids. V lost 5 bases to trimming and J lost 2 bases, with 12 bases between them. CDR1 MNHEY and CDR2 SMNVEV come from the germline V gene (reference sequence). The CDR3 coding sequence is TGTGCCAGCAGTCCGGCGTGGGGGAACTATGGCTACACCTTC. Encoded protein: CASSPAWGNYGYTF.

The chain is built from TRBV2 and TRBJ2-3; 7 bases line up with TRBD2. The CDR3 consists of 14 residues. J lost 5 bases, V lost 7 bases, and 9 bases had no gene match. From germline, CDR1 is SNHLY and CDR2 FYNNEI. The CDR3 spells CASIGLAALDTQYF. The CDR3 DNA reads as TGTGCCAGCATAGGGCTAGCGGCTTTAGATACGCAGTATTTT.

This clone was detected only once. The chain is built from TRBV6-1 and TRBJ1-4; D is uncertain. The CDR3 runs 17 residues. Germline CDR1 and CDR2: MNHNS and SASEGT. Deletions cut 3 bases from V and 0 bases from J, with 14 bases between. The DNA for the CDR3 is TGTGCCAGCAGTGAGCCCCAAACCCGTGCAACTAATGAAAAACTGTTTTTT. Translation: CASSEPQTRATNEKLFF.

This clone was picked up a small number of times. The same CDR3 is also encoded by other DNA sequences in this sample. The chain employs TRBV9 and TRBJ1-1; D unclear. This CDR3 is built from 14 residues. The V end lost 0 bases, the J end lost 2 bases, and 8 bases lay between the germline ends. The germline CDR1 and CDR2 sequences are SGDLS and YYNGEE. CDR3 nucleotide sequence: TGTGCCAGCAGCGTAGAGGGTGTAAACACTGAAGCTTTCTTT. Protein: CASSVEGVNTEAFF.

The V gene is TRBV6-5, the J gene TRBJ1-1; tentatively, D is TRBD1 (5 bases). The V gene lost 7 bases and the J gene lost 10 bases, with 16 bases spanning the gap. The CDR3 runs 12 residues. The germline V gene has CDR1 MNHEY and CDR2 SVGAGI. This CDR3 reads CASTHRRDGAFF. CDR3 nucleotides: TGTGCCAGCACCCACCGCCGGGACGGAGCTTTCTTT.

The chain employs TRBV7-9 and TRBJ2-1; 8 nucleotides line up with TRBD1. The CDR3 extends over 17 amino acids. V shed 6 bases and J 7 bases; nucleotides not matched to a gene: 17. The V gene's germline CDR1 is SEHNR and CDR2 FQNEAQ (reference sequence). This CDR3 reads CASRLTGAGGLANEQFF. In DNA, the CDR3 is TGTGCCAGCAGGTTGACAGGGGCAGGGGGACTGGCTAATGAGCAGTTCTTC.

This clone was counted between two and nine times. CDR3 DNA sequence: TGCGCCAGCAGCTTGTATAGTAGGGCAGGGGGCGCCTACGAGCAGTACTTC. This gives the protein CASSLYSRAGGAYEQYF. The V gene is TRBV5-1, the J gene TRBJ2-7; 8 bases are a match to TRBD1. The CDR3 length is 17 residues. Germline CDR1 and CDR2: SGHRS and YFSETQ. The ends lost 1 base at V and 2 bases at J; junction bases unmatched: 11.

CDR3 residues: CASSSPTGHTGELFF. CDR3 DNA: TGTGCCAGCAGTTCCCCGACAGGGCACACCGGGGAGCTGTTTTTT. This chain joins TRBV6-6 and TRBJ2-2; 7 nucleotides match TRBD1. CDR1 and CDR2 from the germline V gene are MNHNY and SVGAGI (reference sequence). CDR3 length equals 15 residues. The trim removed 4 bases at V and 3 bases at J, leaving 5 bases unmatched.

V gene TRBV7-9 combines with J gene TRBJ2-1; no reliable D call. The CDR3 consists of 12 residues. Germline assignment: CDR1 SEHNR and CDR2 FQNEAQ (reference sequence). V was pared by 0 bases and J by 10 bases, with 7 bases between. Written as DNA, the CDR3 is TGTGCCAGCAGCTTAGCTGCCAGCGAGCAGTTCTTC. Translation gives CASSLAASEQFF.

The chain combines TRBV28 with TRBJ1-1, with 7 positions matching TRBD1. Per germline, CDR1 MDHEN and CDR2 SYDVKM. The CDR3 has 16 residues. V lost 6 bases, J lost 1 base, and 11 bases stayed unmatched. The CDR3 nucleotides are TGTGCCAGCAGCAAACCGCGACAGGGCGCGAACACTGAAGCTTTCTTT. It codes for CASSKPRQGANTEAFF.

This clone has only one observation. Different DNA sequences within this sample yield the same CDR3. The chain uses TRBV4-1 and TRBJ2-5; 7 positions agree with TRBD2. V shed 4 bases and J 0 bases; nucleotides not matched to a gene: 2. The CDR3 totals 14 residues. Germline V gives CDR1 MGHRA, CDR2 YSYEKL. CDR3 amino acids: CASSPGGYQETQYF. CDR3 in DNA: TGCGCCAGCAGCCCCGGGGGGTACCAAGAGACCCAGTACTTC.

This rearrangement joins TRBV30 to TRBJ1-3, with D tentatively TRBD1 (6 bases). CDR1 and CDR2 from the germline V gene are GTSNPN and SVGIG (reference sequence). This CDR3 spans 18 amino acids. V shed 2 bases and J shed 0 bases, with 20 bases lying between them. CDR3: CAWSPPFRGDFSGNTIYF. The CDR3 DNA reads TGTGCCTGGAGTCCACCCTTCAGGGGCGACTTCTCTGGAAACACCATATATTTT. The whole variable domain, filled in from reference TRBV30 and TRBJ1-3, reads SQTIHQWPATLVQPVGSPLSLECTVEGTSNPNLYWYRQAAGRGLQLLFYSVGIGQISSEVPQNLSASRPQDRQFILSSKKLLLSDSGFYLCAWSPPFRGDFSGNTIYFGEGSWLTVV.

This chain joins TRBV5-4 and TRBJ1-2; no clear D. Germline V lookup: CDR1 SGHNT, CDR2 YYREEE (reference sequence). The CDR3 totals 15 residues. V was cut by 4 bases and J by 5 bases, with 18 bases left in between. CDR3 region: CASSAGLPPGYGYTF. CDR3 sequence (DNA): TGTGCCAGCAGCGCTGGACTCCCCCCAGGTTATGGCTACACCTTC.

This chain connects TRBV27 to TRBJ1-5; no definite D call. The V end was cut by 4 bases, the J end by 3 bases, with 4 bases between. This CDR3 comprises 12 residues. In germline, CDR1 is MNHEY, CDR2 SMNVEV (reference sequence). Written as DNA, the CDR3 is TGTGCCAGCAGTTATGCCAATCAGCCCCAGCATTTT. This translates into CASSYANQPQHF.